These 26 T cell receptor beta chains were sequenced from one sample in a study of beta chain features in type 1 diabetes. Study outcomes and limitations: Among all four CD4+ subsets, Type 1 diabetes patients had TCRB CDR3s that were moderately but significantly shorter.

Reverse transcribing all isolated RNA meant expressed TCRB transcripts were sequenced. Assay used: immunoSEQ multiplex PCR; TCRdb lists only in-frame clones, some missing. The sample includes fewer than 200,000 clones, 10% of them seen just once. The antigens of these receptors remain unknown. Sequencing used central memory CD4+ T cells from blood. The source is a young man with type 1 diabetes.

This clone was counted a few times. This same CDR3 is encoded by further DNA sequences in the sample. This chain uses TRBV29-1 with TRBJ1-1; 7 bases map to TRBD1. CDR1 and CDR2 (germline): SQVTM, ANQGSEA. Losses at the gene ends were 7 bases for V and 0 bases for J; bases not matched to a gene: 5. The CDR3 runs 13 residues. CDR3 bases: TGCAGCGCCGAGGGACAGATGAACACTGAAGCTTTCTTT. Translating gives CSAEGQMNTEAFF.

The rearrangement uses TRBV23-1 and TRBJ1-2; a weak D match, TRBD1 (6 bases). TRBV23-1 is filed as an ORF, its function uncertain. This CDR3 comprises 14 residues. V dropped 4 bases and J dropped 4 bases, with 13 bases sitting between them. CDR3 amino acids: CASSRGTRGYGYTF. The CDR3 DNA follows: TGCGCCAGCAGTCGAGGGACCAGGGGCTATGGCTACACCTTC.

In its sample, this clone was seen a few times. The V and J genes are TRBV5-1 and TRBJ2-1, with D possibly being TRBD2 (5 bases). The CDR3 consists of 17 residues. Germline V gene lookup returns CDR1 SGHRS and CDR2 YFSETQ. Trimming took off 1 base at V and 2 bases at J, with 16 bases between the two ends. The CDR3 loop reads CASSLSQAAGTYNEQFF. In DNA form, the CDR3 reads TGCGCCAGCAGCTTGAGCCAAGCGGCTGGTACCTACAATGAGCAGTTCTTC.

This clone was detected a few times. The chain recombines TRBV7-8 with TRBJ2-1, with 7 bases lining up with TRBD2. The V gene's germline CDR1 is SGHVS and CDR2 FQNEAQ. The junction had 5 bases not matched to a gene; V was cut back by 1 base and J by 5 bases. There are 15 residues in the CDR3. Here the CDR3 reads CASSLGLAANNEQFF. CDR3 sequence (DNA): TGTGCCAGCAGCTTAGGTCTAGCGGCTAACAATGAGCAGTTCTTC.

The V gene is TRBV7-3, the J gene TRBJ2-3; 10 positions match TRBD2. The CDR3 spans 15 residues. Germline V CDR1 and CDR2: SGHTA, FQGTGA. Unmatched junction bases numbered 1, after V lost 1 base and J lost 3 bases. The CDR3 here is CASSLRTSGTDTQYF. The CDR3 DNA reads TGTGCCAGCAGCTTAAGGACTAGCGGTACAGATACGCAGTATTTT.

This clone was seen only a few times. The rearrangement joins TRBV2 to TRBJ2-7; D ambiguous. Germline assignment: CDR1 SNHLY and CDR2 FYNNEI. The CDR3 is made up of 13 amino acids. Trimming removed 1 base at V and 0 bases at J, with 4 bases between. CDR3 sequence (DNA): TGTGCCAGCAGTGAAGGGGCCTCCTACGAGCAGTACTTC. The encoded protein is CASSEGASYEQYF. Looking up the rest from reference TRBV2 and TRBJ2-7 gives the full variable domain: EPEVTQTPSHQVTQMGQEVILRCVPISNHLYFYWYRQILGQKVEFLVSFYNNEISEKSEIFDDQFSVERPDGSNFTLKIRSTKLEDSAMYFCASSEGASYEQYFGPGTRLTVT.

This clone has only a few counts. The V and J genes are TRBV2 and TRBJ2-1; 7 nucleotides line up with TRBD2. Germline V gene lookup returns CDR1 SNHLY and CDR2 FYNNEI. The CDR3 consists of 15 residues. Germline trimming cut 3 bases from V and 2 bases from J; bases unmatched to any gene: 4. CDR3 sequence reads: CASSDGGDPYNEQFF. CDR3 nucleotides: TGTGCCAGCAGTGATGGGGGGGACCCCTACAATGAGCAGTTCTTC.

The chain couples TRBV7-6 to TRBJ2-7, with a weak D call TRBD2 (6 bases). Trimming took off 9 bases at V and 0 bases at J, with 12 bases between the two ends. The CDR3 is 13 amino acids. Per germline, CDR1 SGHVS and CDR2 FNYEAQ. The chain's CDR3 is CASGTFSSYEQYF. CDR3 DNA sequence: TGTGCCAGTGGGACTTTCTCCTCCTACGAGCAGTACTTC.

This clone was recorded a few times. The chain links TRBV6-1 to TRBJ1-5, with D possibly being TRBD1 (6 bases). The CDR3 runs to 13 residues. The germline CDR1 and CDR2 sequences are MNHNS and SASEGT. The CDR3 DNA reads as TGTACAACCTCCCAGGGGCGGGATCAGCCCCAGCATTTT. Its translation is CTTSQGRDQPQHF.

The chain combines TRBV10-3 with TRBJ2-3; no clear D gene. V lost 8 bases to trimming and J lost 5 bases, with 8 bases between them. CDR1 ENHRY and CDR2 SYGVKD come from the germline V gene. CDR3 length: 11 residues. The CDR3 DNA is TGTGCCATCGGCTCGAAAGATACGCAGTATTTT. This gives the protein CAIGSKDTQYF.

CDR3 region: CSARVGQPQHF. Written as DNA, the CDR3 is TGCAGTGCTAGAGTTGGCCAGCCCCAGCATTTT. The rearrangement links TRBV20-1 to TRBJ1-5; D not certain. This CDR3 region has 11 residues. V was cut by 1 base and J by 7 bases, with 5 bases left in between. Germline CDR1 DFQATT, CDR2 SNEGSKA (reference sequence).

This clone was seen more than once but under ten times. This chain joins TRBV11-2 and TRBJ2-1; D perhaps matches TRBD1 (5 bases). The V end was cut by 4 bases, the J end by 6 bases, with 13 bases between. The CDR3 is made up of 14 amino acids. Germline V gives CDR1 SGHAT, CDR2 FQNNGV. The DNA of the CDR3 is TGTGCCAGCAGCTCCCAGTCGCAGGGCAATGAGCAGTTCTTC. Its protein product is CASSSQSQGNEQFF.

CDR3 amino acids: CATSRVSNEKLFF. The CDR3 DNA is TGTGCCACCAGCAGAGTGAGTAATGAAAAACTGTTTTTT. This chain links TRBV15 with TRBJ1-4, with D uncertain. The germline V and J ends were trimmed by 1 base and 4 bases, with 4 bases remaining between them. Germline V gives CDR1 LNHNV, CDR2 YYDKDF (reference sequence). The CDR3 is 13 residues long.

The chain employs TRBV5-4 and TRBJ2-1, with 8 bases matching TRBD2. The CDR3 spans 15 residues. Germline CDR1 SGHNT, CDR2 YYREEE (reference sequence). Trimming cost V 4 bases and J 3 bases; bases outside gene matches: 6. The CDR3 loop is CASSAGSGSYNEQFF. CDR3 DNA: TGTGCCAGCAGCGCCGGGAGCGGGAGCTACAATGAGCAGTTCTTC.

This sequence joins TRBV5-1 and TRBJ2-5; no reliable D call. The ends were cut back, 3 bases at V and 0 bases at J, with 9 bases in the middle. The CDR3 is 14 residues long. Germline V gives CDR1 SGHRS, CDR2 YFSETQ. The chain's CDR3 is CASSYQVYQETQYF. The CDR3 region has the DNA TGCGCCAGCAGCTACCAGGTCTACCAAGAGACCCAGTACTTC.

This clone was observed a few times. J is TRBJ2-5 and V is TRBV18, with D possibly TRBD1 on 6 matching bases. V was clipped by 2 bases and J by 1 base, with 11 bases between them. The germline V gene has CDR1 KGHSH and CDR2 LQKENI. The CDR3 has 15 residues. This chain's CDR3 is CASSPARGAQETQYF. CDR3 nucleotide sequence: TGTGCCAGCTCACCAGCCAGGGGAGCCCAAGAGACCCAGTACTTC.

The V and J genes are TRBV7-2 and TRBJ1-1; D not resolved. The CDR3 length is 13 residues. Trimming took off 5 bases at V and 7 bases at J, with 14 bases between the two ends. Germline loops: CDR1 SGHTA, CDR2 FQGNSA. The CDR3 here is CASSPHGLHEAFF. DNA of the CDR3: TGTGCCAGCAGCCCCCATGGGCTCCATGAAGCTTTCTTT.

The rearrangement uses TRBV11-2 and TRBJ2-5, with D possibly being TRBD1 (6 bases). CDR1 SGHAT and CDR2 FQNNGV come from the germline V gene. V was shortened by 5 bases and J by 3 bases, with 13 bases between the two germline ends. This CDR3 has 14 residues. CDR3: CASSRDQGKETQYF. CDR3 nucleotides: TGTGCCAGCAGCCGTGATCAGGGGAAAGAGACCCAGTACTTC.

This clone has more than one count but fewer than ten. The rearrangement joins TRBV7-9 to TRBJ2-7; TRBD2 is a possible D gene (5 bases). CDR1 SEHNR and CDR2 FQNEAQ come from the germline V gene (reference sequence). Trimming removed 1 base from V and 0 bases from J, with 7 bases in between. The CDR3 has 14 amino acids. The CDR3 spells CASSLGRASYEQYF. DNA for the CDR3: TGTGCCAGCAGCTTAGGGCGGGCCTCCTACGAGCAGTACTTC.

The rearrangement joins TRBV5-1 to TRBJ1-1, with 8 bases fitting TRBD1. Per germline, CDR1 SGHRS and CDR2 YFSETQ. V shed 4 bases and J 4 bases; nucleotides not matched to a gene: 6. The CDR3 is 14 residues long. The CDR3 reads CASSPDRVTTEAFF. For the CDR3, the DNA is TGCGCCAGCAGCCCGGACAGGGTAACCACTGAAGCTTTCTTT.

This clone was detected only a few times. The CDR3 DNA sequence: TGTGCCAGCAGCTTAGGGCCGGGAGATCAGCCCCAGCATTTT. It encodes CASSLGPGDQPQHF. This sequence joins TRBV7-2 and TRBJ1-5; the D is unclear. The germline CDR1 and CDR2 sequences are SGHTA and FQGNSA. The length of the CDR3 is 14 residues. V lost 1 base and J 5 bases, leaving 9 bases between the germline ends.

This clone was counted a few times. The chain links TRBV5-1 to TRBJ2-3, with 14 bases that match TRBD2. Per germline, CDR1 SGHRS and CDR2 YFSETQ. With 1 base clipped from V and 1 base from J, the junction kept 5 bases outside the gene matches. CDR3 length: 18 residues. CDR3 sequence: CASSLYGTSGRGTDTQYF. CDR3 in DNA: TGCGCCAGCAGCTTGTACGGGACTAGCGGGAGAGGCACAGATACGCAGTATTTT. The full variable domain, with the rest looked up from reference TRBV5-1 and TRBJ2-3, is KAGVTQTPRYLIKTRGQQVTLSCSPISGHRSVSWYQQTPGQGLQFLFEYFSETQRNKGNFPGRFSGRQFSNSRSEMNVSTLELGDSALYLCASSLYGTSGRGTDTQYFGPGTRLTVL.

For the CDR3, the DNA is TGTGCCAGCAGGCAACAGGGCTTCTCAGCTTTCTTT. Translated: CASRQQGFSAFF. The rearrangement joins TRBV28 to TRBJ1-1, with D maybe TRBD1 (6 bases). Trimming took 6 bases from V and 10 from J, leaving 15 bases between them. This CDR3 has 12 residues. Germline CDR1 reads MDHEN; CDR2 reads SYDVKM.

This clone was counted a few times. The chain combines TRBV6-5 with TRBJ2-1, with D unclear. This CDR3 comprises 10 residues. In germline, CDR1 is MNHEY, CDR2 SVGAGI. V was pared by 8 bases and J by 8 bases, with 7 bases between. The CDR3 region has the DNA TGTGCCAGCGGCAGGTATGAGCAGTTCTTC. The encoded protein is CASGRYEQFF.

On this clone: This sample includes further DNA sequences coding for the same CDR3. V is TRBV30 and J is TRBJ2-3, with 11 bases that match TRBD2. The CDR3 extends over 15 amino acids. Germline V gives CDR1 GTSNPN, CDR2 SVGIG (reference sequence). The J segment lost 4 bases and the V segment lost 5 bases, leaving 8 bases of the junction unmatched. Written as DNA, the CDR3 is TGTGCCTGGTCCGAACTAGCGGGAGCCGCAGATACGCAGTATTTT. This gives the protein CAWSELAGAADTQYF.

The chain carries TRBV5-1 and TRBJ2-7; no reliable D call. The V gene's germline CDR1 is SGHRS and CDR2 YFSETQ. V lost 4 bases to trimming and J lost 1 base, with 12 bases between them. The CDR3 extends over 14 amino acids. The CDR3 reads CASSPVSGSYEQYF. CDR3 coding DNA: TGCGCCAGCAGCCCGGTCTCCGGGTCCTACGAGCAGTACTTC.